These T cell receptor beta chains were read from a single sample in a study of blood T cell repertoires in COVID-19. The assay was immunoSEQ multiplex PCR, and TCRdb's table has in-frame clones only and misses some. This sample has 250,000 or so clones, with roughly 90% found just once. The source material was peripheral blood. These receptors all stem from a woman aged 55-70 years with COVID-19, enrolled during active disease. The CDR3 runs from the conserved cysteine through the conserved F or W. D genes are given only for firm matches. The size field is filled for only some rows; it gives once, few, many or a size class.

TRBJ2-5	TRBD2	.	TRBV19	CATSPTSGAIFPYQETQYF	TGTGCCACTAGCCCGACTAGCGGGGCGATATTTCCGTACCAAGAGACCCAGTACTTC
TRBJ2-3	.	.	TRBV12-3/TRBV12-4	CASSVDYLDTQYF	TGTGCCAGCAGTGTGGACTATCTAGATACGCAGTATTTT
TRBJ2-7	TRBD1	few	TRBV19	CASSMAHGTGGREQYF	TGTGCCAGTAGTATGGCCCACGGGACAGGGGGCAGGGAGCAGTACTTC
TRBJ2-1	TRBD2	few	TRBV4-1	CASSQDRTSYNEQFF	TGCGCCAGCAGCCAAGATAGGACTAGCTACAATGAGCAGTTCTTC
TRBJ1-5	.	.	TRBV6-6	CASRLNQPQHF	TGTGCCAGCAGACTGAATCAGCCCCAGCATTTT
TRBJ1-2	TRBD1	.	TRBV5-8	CASYRGSGGYTF	TGTGCCAGCTACAGGGGGTCGGGTGGCTACACCTTC
TRBJ1-5	.	.	TRBV4-2	CASSQAEGYSNQPQHF	TGTGCCAGCAGCCAAGCGGAGGGATATAGCAATCAGCCCCAGCATTTT
TRBJ1-2	.	.	TRBV5-4	CASRGGGSNYGYTF	TGTGCCAGCCGGGGGGGAGGGAGTAACTATGGCTACACCTTC
TRBJ2-2	.	.	TRBV29-1	CSVEKGGKAGELFF	TGCAGCGTTGAGAAAGGAGGGAAGGCCGGGGAGCTGTTTTTT
TRBJ1-1	.	.	TRBV6-5	CASSYSRANTEAFF	TGTGCCAGCAGTTACTCCAGGGCCAACACTGAAGCTTTCTTT
TRBJ1-1	TRBD1	.	TRBV3-1/TRBV3-2	CASSHRGSDEAFF	TGTGCCAGCAGCCACAGGGGGAGTGATGAAGCTTTCTTT
TRBJ2-1	TRBD2	.	TRBV19	CASSTSSGGVYNEQFF	TGTGCCAGTAGTACCTCGAGCGGGGGGGTCTACAATGAGCAGTTCTTC
TRBJ1-2	.	.	TRBV18	CASSAPSSVNYGYTF	TGTGCCAGCTCAGCTCCTTCTTCAGTGAACTATGGCTACACCTTC
TRBJ1-2	.	.	TRBV7-2	CASSLGRRTDDGYTF	TGTGCCAGCAGCTTAGGGAGGCGGACAGACGATGGCTACACCTTC
TRBJ2-5	TRBD1	.	TRBV9	CASSVGQGQETQYF	TGTGCCAGCAGCGTAGGACAGGGACAAGAGACCCAGTACTTC
TRBJ1-6	TRBD1	.	TRBV7-2	CASSEDRTLNANSPLHF	TGTGCCAGCAGCGAGGACAGGACCCTCAACGCTAATTCACCCCTCCACTTT
TRBJ1-1	.	once	TRBV2	CASSEALGGAAFF	TGTGCCAGCAGTGAAGCGCTCGGAGGGGCGGCTTTCTTT
TRBJ2-1	.	.	TRBV3-1/TRBV3-2	CASSQVNSYNEQFF	TGTGCCAGCAGCCAAGTTAACTCCTACAATGAGCAGTTCTTC
TRBJ1-1	.	.	TRBV2	CASSAGRGRNTEAFF	TGTGCCAGCAGCGCCGGTAGGGGGAGGAACACTGAAGCTTTCTTT
TRBJ2-3	.	.	TRBV6-4	CASSETRGFTDTQYF	TGTGCCAGCAGTGAAACTCGAGGGTTCACAGATACGCAGTATTTT
TRBJ2-1	.	.	TRBV2	CASRPTNSGNEQFF	TGTGCCAGCAGGCCGACAAACTCCGGCAATGAGCAGTTCTTC
TRBJ2-2	TRBD1	.	TRBV18	CASSPPTGTGVSGELFF	TGTGCCAGCTCACCACCTACTGGCACAGGGGTTTCCGGGGAGCTGTTTTTT
TRBJ2-3	.	.	TRBV6-5	CASNTGSSDTQYF	TGTGCCAGCAATACAGGGAGTTCAGATACGCAGTATTTT
TRBJ2-5	TRBD1	.	TRBV2	CASTLSTGAAQETQYF	TGTGCCAGCACTCTTTCCACAGGGGCTGCTCAAGAGACCCAGTACTTC
TRBJ2-7	.	.	TRBV5-1	CASSLGGTEVPREQYF	TGCGCCAGCAGCTTGGGCGGGACGGAGGTCCCAAGGGAGCAGTACTTC
TRBJ2-5	TRBD2	once	TRBV7-3	CASSLAGNQETQYF	TGTGCCAGCAGCCTAGCGGGGAACCAAGAGACCCAGTACTTC
TRBJ1-6	.	once	TRBV2	CASSLTGMSSYNSPLHF	TGTGCCAGCAGTTTGACAGGAATGAGCTCCTATAATTCACCCCTCCACTTT
TRBJ1-6	.	.	TRBV7-2	CASSSPGGNSPLHF	TGTGCCAGCAGCTCCCCGGGAGGGAATTCACCCCTCCACTTT
TRBJ1-4	.	few	TRBV30	CAWSGTETNEKLFF	TGTGCCTGGAGTGGGACAGAGACGAATGAAAAACTGTTTTTT
TRBJ1-2	TRBD1	once	TRBV7-6	CASSLEGQGYGYTF	TGTGCCAGCAGCTTAGAGGGACAGGGATATGGCTACACCTTC
TRBJ2-3	.	.	TRBV12-3/TRBV12-4	CASMSSGADTQYF	TGTGCCAGCATGAGCAGTGGAGCGGATACGCAGTATTTT
TRBJ2-1	.	.	TRBV5-4	CASSLGRDEQFF	TGTGCCAGCAGCTTGGGTCGCGATGAGCAGTTCTTC
TRBJ1-2	TRBD1	.	TRBV27	CASSSTLGQGATNYGYTF	TGTGCCAGCAGTTCGACCCTAGGACAGGGGGCCACTAACTATGGCTACACCTTC
TRBJ1-5	.	.	TRBV30	CAWSPPRVAPNQPQHF	TGTGCCTGGAGTCCCCCCAGGGTAGCCCCAAATCAGCCCCAGCATTTT
TRBJ2-5	TRBD2	.	TRBV4-3	CASSQDASGETQYF	TGCGCCAGCAGCCAAGATGCTAGCGGAGAGACCCAGTACTTC
TRBJ2-7	TRBD1	.	TRBV9	CASSPRQGLSYEQYF	TGTGCCAGCAGCCCCCGACAGGGGCTCTCCTACGAGCAGTACTTC